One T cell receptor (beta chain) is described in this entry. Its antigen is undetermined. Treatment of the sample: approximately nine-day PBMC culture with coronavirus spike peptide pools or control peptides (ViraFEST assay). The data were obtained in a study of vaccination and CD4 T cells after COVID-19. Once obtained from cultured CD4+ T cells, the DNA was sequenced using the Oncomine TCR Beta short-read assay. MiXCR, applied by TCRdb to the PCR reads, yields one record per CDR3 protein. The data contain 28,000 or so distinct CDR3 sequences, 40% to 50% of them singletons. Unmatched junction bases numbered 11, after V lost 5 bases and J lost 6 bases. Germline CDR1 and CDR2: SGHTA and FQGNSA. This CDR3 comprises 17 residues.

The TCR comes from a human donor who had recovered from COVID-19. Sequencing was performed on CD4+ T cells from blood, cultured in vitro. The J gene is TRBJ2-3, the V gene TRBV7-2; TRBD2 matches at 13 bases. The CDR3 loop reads CASSPGPGLAGVDTQYF. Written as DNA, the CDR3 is TGTGCCAGCAGCCCGGGCCCAGGACTAGCGGGAGTTGATACGCAGTATTTT.